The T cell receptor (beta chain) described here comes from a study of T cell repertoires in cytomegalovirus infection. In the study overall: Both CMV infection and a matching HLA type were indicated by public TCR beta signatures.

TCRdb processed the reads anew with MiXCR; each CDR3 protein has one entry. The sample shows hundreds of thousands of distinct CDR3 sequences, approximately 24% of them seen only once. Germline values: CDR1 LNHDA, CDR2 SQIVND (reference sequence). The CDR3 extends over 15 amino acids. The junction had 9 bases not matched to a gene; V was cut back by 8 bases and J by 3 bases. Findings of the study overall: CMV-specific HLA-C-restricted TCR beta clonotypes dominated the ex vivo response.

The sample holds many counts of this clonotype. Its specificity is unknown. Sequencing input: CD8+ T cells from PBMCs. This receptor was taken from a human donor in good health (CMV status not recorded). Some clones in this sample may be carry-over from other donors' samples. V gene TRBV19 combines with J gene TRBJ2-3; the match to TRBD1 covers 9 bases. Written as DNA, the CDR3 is TGTGCCAGTTCCGGGACAGGGTCGAGGACAGATACGCAGTATTTT. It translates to CASSGTGSRTDTQYF. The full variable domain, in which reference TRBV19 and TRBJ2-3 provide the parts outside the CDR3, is DGGITQSPKYLFRKEGQNVTLSCEQNLNHDAMYWYRQDPGQGLRLIYYSQIVNDFQKGDIAEGYSVSREKKESFPLTVTSAQKNPTAFYLCASSGTGSRTDTQYFGPGTRLTVL.